Below, 25 T cell receptor beta chains from the same sample are listed, as sequenced in a study of Ad26.COV2.S vaccination and SARS-CoV-2 variants. Treatment meaning: roughly 20 received Ad26.COV2.S at low or high dose, single or two shots; about 5 received placebo; per-sample allocation not given. Specimens were obtained on day 63 following the first vaccine or placebo injection. Some clones are missing from TCRdb's copy, which holds only in-frame ones; the method was immunoSEQ multiplex PCR. The top ten hold approximately 1.5% of the sample, which has roughly 680,000 clones, more than 70% seen once. Sequencing was performed on peripheral blood, taken in a trial of Ad26.COV2.S vaccine versus placebo. The receptor set was obtained from a person between 18 and 59 years old who received the Ad26.COV2.S COVID-19 vaccine or a placebo.

The gene calls are TRBV2 and TRBJ2-1, with TRBD2 matching over 10 bases. Germline CDR1 is SNHLY and CDR2 is FYNNEI. This CDR3 is built from 13 residues. With V trimmed by 8 bases and J by 7 bases, 5 bases remained unmatched. In nucleotides, the CDR3 is TGTGCCAGCCTAGCGGGAGTGAGGAATGAGCAGTTCTTC. Translation gives CASLAGVRNEQFF.

The chain has TRBV29-1 and TRBJ1-1; D is unclear. The V gene lost 7 bases and the J gene lost 2 bases, with 11 bases spanning the gap. CDR3 length: 12 amino acids. Germline V gives CDR1 SQVTM, CDR2 ANQGSEA. CDR3 nucleotide sequence: TGCAGCGCCGTATTGGACAACACTGAAGCTTTCTTT. It translates to CSAVLDNTEAFF.

The gene calls are TRBV24-1 and TRBJ2-1, with TRBD1 matching over 8 bases. The ends lost 0 bases at V and 5 bases at J; junction bases unmatched: 5. The CDR3 covers 16 residues. CDR1 and CDR2 from the germline V gene are KGHDR and SFDVKD. CDR3 bases: TGTGCCACCAGTGATTTGAAGGACAGGGCTGACAATGAGCAGTTCTTC. It encodes CATSDLKDRADNEQFF.

This clone was counted at least ten times. The chain employs TRBV6-5 and TRBJ1-6; D possibly corresponds to TRBD1 (6 bases). This CDR3 has 15 amino acids. Trimming took off 6 bases at V and 10 bases at J, with 19 bases between the two ends. Germline loops: CDR1 MNHEY, CDR2 SVGAGI. As DNA, the CDR3 is TGTGCCAGCAGAGTCCTGACAGGCGGCGGGTCACCCCTCCACTTT. This codes for CASRVLTGGGSPLHF.

The chain combines TRBV18 with TRBJ1-2; 7 bases match TRBD1. With 3 bases clipped from V and 7 bases from J, the junction kept 5 bases outside the gene matches. This CDR3 is 13 amino acids long. CDR1 is KGHSH and CDR2 is LQKENI in the germline V gene. CDR3: CASSPTGEGGYTF. As DNA, the CDR3 is TGTGCCAGCTCACCTACAGGGGAGGGTGGCTACACCTTC.

The V and J genes are TRBV7-9 and TRBJ1-1; no definite D call. V lost 5 bases and J 3 bases, leaving 13 bases between the germline ends. Germline CDR1 and CDR2: SEHNR and FQNEAQ (reference sequence). The length of the CDR3 is 14 residues. CDR3 nucleotide sequence: TGTGCCAGCAGCCCCCCGCGGCGAGACACTGAAGCTTTCTTT. Amino acids: CASSPPRRDTEAFF.

CDR3 region: CASSAPWGWLSYEQYF. In nucleotides, the CDR3 is TGTGCCAGCAGTGCCCCGTGGGGGTGGCTCTCCTACGAGCAGTACTTC. The chain uses TRBV6-2 or TRBV6-3 and TRBJ2-7; either TRBD1 or TRBD2 may fit D (5 bases each). V was cut by 5 bases and J by 0 bases, with 17 bases left in between. Germline assignment: CDR1 MNHEY and CDR2 SVGEGT. The CDR3 is 16 amino acids.

The rearrangement joins TRBV13 to TRBJ2-7; 15 bases are shared with TRBD2. The CDR3 is 13 residues long. With V trimmed by 9 bases and J by 4 bases, 1 base remained unmatched. The germline V gene encodes CDR1 PRHDT and CDR2 FYEKMQ (reference sequence). CDR3 in amino acids: CASGLAGGYEQYF. CDR3 nucleotide sequence: TGTGCCAGTGGACTAGCGGGAGGGTACGAGCAGTACTTC.

The chain joins TRBV19 to TRBJ2-2; D assignment may be TRBD1 or TRBD2 (5 bases each). Per germline, CDR1 LNHDA and CDR2 SQIVND (reference sequence). The CDR3 is 15 amino acids. The V and J ends lost 3 bases and 5 bases respectively, with 13 bases between them. CDR3 sequence (DNA): TGTGCCAGTAGTATGAGGGGACGGATTACCGGGGAGCTGTTTTTT. As protein: CASSMRGRITGELFF.

The CDR3 region is CASSIRDGEVPYEQYF. The CDR3 nucleotides read TGTGCCAGTAGTATCAGGGACGGGGAGGTGCCCTACGAGCAGTACTTC. The chain employs TRBV19 and TRBJ2-7, with TRBD2 as a possible D gene (6 bases). Germline V CDR1 and CDR2: LNHDA, SQIVND (reference sequence). This CDR3 region has 16 residues. Trimming cost V 3 bases and J 2 bases, with 17 bases left between them.

The genes are TRBV19 and TRBJ2-2, with TRBD1 matching 7 bases. Per the germline V gene, CDR1 is LNHDA and CDR2 is SQIVND (reference sequence). Trimming at V came to 6 bases and at J to 0 bases, leaving 10 bases not matched to a gene. The CDR3 is 17 residues long. The CDR3 region is CASSIRGGQANTGELFF. CDR3 sequence (DNA): TGTGCCAGTAGCATCAGGGGTGGACAGGCGAACACCGGGGAGCTGTTTTTT.

The CDR3 here is CASRLGVTYEAFF. The CDR3 DNA reads as TGTGCCAGCAGGCTAGGGGTGACCTATGAAGCTTTCTTT. The chain combines TRBV6-5 with TRBJ1-1; D is perhaps TRBD1 (5 bases). CDR3 size: 13 residues. Germline CDR1 and CDR2: MNHEY and SVGAGI. Between the trimmed V and J ends, which lost 6 bases and 7 bases, there was a span of 15 bases.

The chain couples TRBV30 to TRBJ1-1; TRBD1 agrees at 10 bases. The CDR3 has 13 amino acids. Germline V gene lookup returns CDR1 GTSNPN and CDR2 SVGIG (reference sequence). After removal of 3 bases from V and 11 bases from J, the junction contained 9 bases not matched to a gene. DNA of the CDR3: TGTGCCTGGAGAGGGACAGGGGCCCTTGGGGCTTTCTTT. It specifies CAWRGTGALGAFF. Filled out from reference TRBV30 and TRBJ1-1, the complete variable domain reads SQTIHQWPATLVQPVGSPLSLECTVEGTSNPNLYWYRQAAGRGLQLLFYSVGIGQISSEVPQNLSASRPQDRQFILSSKKLLLSDSGFYLCAWRGTGALGAFFGQGTRLTVV.

The chain is built from TRBV20-1 and TRBJ2-3; D unclear. The germline V gene has CDR1 DFQATT and CDR2 SNEGSKA (reference sequence). CDR3 length: 11 residues. Trimming cost V 3 bases and J 1 base, with 2 bases left between them. The CDR3 loop is CSASGTDTQYF. The CDR3 DNA reads TGCAGTGCTAGCGGCACAGATACGCAGTATTTT.

V usage is TRBV7-9 and J usage is TRBJ2-7, with 7 bases lining up with TRBD1. This CDR3 comprises 15 residues. Germline values: CDR1 SEHNR, CDR2 FQNEAQ (reference sequence). V was pared by 1 base and J by 1 base, with 4 bases of the junction left unmatched. CDR3 in DNA: TGTGCCAGCAGCTTAGATGACAGGGTATCCTACGAGCAGTACTTC. It yields the protein CASSLDDRVSYEQYF. Full variable domain (outside the CDR3, taken from reference TRBV7-9 and TRBJ2-7): DTGVSQNPRHKITKRGQNVTFRCDPISEHNRLYWYRQTLGQGPEFLTYFQNEAQLEKSRLLSDRFSAERPKGSFSTLEIQRTEQGDSAMYLCASSLDDRVSYEQYFGPGTRLTVT.

This clone was observed once. Different DNA sequences within this sample yield the same CDR3. The rearrangement joins TRBV20-1 to TRBJ2-3; D is perhaps TRBD2 (6 bases). This CDR3 comprises 14 residues. The V end lost 3 bases, the J end lost 1 base, and 11 bases lay between the germline ends. The germline CDR1 and CDR2 sequences are DFQATT and SNEGSKA (reference sequence). The CDR3 DNA is TGCAGTGCTAGTAGCGGAGTGGGCACAGATACGCAGTATTTT. As protein: CSASSGVGTDTQYF.

The V and J genes are TRBV3-1 (or the pseudogene TRBV3-2) and TRBJ1-5; no reliable D call. This CDR3 comprises 15 residues. Trimming removed 2 bases from V and 0 bases from J, with 8 bases in between. Germline values: CDR1 LGHDT, CDR2 YNNKEL (reference sequence). CDR3 protein: CASSQRGYSNQPQHF. DNA for the CDR3: TGTGCCAGCAGCCAAAGAGGTTATAGCAATCAGCCCCAGCATTTT.

The chain carries TRBV24-1 and TRBJ2-7; 10 nucleotides agree with TRBD2. V was clipped by 3 bases and J by 4 bases; unmatched bases: 5. The CDR3 is 15 residues long. Per the germline V gene, CDR1 is KGHDR and CDR2 is SFDVKD. CDR3 nucleotides: TGTGCCACCAGTGATGGGACTAGCGACATGTACGAGCAGTACTTC. Its translation: CATSDGTSDMYEQYF.

The rearrangement joins TRBV7-2 to TRBJ2-3, with no clear D. Germline CDR1 reads SGHTA; CDR2 reads FQGNSA. V lost 1 base and J lost 0, with 8 bases in between. The CDR3 spans 15 residues. DNA for the CDR3: TGTGCCAGCAGCTTAGGGGCTATAAGCACAGATACGCAGTATTTT. Protein sequence: CASSLGAISTDTQYF.

This sequence joins TRBV13 and TRBJ2-7; D is possibly TRBD1 (7 bases). Germline V gene data show CDR1 as PRHDT and CDR2 as FYEKMQ (reference sequence). The ends were cut back, 5 bases at V and 4 bases at J, with 30 bases in the middle. CDR3 size: 19 residues. The CDR3 sequence is CASSRMEGGDSIDKYEQYF. In DNA form, the CDR3 reads TGTGCCAGCAGCCGGATGGAGGGCGGGGACAGCATTGACAAATACGAGCAGTACTTC.

The chain recombines TRBV6-5 with TRBJ2-7, with TRBD1 as a possible D gene (6 bases). There are 14 residues in the CDR3. V was shortened by 5 bases and J by 0 bases, with 11 bases between the two germline ends. CDR1 is MNHEY, CDR2 SVGAGI, per germline. The CDR3 nucleotides are TGTGCCAGCAGTCGGGACAAAAGCTCCTACGAGCAGTACTTC. Translation gives CASSRDKSSYEQYF.

The chain uses TRBV19 and TRBJ2-1, with TRBD2 matching over 10 bases. The CDR3 runs 15 residues. Germline V gene data show CDR1 as LNHDA and CDR2 as SQIVND (reference sequence). V gave up 0 bases and J gave up 7 bases; unmatched junction bases: 3. The DNA for the CDR3 is TGTGCCAGTAGTATAGAGGGACTAGCGTTTAATGAGCAGTTCTTC. It codes for CASSIEGLAFNEQFF.

DNA of the CDR3: TGTGCCAGTAGTACCCGAAGGGGGGAGCAGTACTTC. Translated: CASSTRRGEQYF. This chain links TRBV19 with TRBJ2-7; a possible D gene is TRBD1 (6 bases). Germline-derived CDR1 and CDR2 are LNHDA and SQIVND (reference sequence). V lost 4 bases and J lost 7, with 11 bases in between. This CDR3 region has 12 residues.

This clone was picked up a small number of times. The sample holds other DNA sequences that translate to the same CDR3. The chain joins TRBV27 to TRBJ2-5, with 7 bases identical to TRBD2. The CDR3 extends over 14 amino acids. Per the germline V gene, CDR1 is MNHEY and CDR2 is SMNVEV (reference sequence). V trimming: 3 bases; J trimming: 5 bases; junction bases outside the gene matches: 6. CDR3 DNA: TGTGCCAGCAGTTTTGGTCAGGGAGGGGAGACCCAGTACTTC. This gives the protein CASSFGQGGETQYF.

The chain employs TRBV18 and TRBJ2-5; D remains ambiguous. This CDR3 comprises 15 residues. Germline assignment: CDR1 KGHSH and CDR2 LQKENI. V lost 1 base, J lost 5 bases, and 14 bases lay in between. The CDR3: CASSPLPADAETQYF. Written as DNA, the CDR3 is TGTGCCAGCTCACCACTACCCGCCGACGCGGAGACCCAGTACTTC.